This paragraph covers one T cell receptor (beta chain) sequence. J was trimmed by 8 bases and V by 11 bases; bases with no gene match: 7. Germline CDR1 and CDR2: LNHNV and YYDKDF (reference sequence). This CDR3 spans 12 amino acids. The PCR employed 60 Vbeta primers together with 13 Jbeta primers. Some clones are missing from TCRdb's copy, which holds only in-frame ones; the method was immunoSEQ multiplex PCR. The sample carries over 80,000 clones, under 85% recorded once. This specimen comes from a study of cytomegalovirus exposure and HLA in healthy donors. The sequencing input was PBMCs. This chain connects TRBV15 to TRBJ1-4; 8 bases map to TRBD1. The clonotype was recovered from a woman aged 40-49 years in good health and CMV-seronegative. CDR3 residues: CAAGQGYEKLFF. The CDR3 bases are TGTGCCGCAGGACAGGGTTACGAAAAACTGTTTTTT.